The 21 T cell receptor beta chains in this list originate from one sample, sequenced in a study of T cell responses to AZD1222 COVID-19 vaccine. Sequenced by immunoSEQ multiplex PCR; TCRdb stores in-frame clones only, minus some. This sample yields about 190,000 clones, of which roughly 91% are seen a single time; approximately 0.97% belongs to the top ten. Specimen: peripheral blood, collected on day 0 of AZD1222 vaccination. These receptors came from an adult in good health.

The rearrangement uses TRBV29-1 and TRBJ2-1, with 7 nucleotides matching TRBD2. Germline loops: CDR1 SQVTM, CDR2 ANQGSEA. Germline trimming cut 7 bases from V and 8 bases from J; bases unmatched to any gene: 11. This CDR3 is built from 13 residues. Written as DNA, the CDR3 is TGCAGCGCCCTGTTGAGGGGAGGGGATGAGCAGTTCTTC. Its protein is CSALLRGGDEQFF.

This clone has just one count. The rearrangement uses TRBV27 and TRBJ2-1; 8 bases map to TRBD2. Germline V gene data show CDR1 as MNHEY and CDR2 as SMNVEV (reference sequence). The CDR3 length is 14 residues. With 3 bases clipped from V and 8 bases from J, the junction kept 6 bases outside the gene matches. The CDR3 is CASSFWGLGYEQFF. The CDR3 DNA sequence: TGTGCCAGCAGTTTCTGGGGACTAGGGTATGAGCAGTTCTTC.

This rearrangement joins TRBV29-1 to TRBJ1-3; D is undetermined. In germline, CDR1 is SQVTM, CDR2 ANQGSEA. V dropped 6 bases and J dropped 3 bases, with 9 bases sitting between them. CDR3 length: 12 amino acids. The CDR3 loop reads CSVKDGGNTIYF. CDR3 DNA sequence: TGCAGCGTCAAGGACGGTGGAAACACCATATATTTT.

V gene TRBV7-8 combines with J gene TRBJ2-5; D unresolved. The CDR3 has 13 amino acids. Germline CDR1 reads SGHVS; CDR2 reads FQNEAQ. V was trimmed by 2 bases and J by 3 bases, leaving 7 bases between them. The CDR3: CASSLRTEETQYF. The CDR3 DNA reads as TGTGCCAGCAGCTTAAGAACTGAAGAGACCCAGTACTTC.

This clone was observed a few times. The chain has TRBV6-5 and TRBJ1-3; D gene uncertain. V was shortened by 0 bases and J by 4 bases, with 13 bases between the two germline ends. The CDR3 is 16 amino acids. CDR1 MNHEY and CDR2 SVGAGI come from the germline V gene. In nucleotides, the CDR3 is TGTGCCAGCAGTTACTCGATGGGAGAGAGAGGAAACACCATATATTTT. This encodes CASSYSMGERGNTIYF.

There are a few counts of this clone. The rearrangement uses TRBV7-3 and TRBJ2-3; the match to TRBD2 covers 11 bases. Germline V gene lookup returns CDR1 SGHTA and CDR2 FQGTGA. The CDR3 has 15 residues. The trim removed 5 bases at V and 4 bases at J, leaving 5 bases unmatched. CDR3 sequence: CASSGSGGAPDTQYF. The CDR3 DNA is TGTGCCAGCAGCGGTAGCGGGGGGGCCCCAGATACGCAGTATTTT.

The chain uses TRBV19 and TRBJ1-2; a weak D match, TRBD1 (5 bases). V was shortened by 9 bases and J by 4 bases, with 12 bases between the two germline ends. Germline V gene lookup returns CDR1 LNHDA and CDR2 SQIVND (reference sequence). The CDR3 is 12 amino acids. The chain's CDR3 is CASRQGIYGYTF. In DNA form, the CDR3 reads TGTGCCAGCCGGCAGGGAATCTATGGCTACACCTTC.

The rearrangement uses TRBV27 and TRBJ2-7, with D possibly TRBD1 on 5 matching bases. V gave up 2 bases and J gave up 2 bases, with 16 bases separating them. Germline V gives CDR1 MNHEY, CDR2 SMNVEV (reference sequence). CDR3 length: 16 amino acids. In DNA, the CDR3 is TGTGCCAGCAGTTTACTGTCCTCAGGGTCCCCCTACGAGCAGTACTTC. The encoded protein is CASSLLSSGSPYEQYF.

This chain links TRBV27 with TRBJ2-1; no definite D call. There are 15 residues in the CDR3. V lost 6 bases and J lost 8, with 20 bases in between. Looked up from germline, CDR1 is MNHEY and CDR2 is SMNVEV (reference sequence). DNA of the CDR3: TGTGCCAGCAGGAAGTCGACGGCCTCGGTTCATGAGCAGTTCTTC. Its protein is CASRKSTASVHEQFF.

This chain joins TRBV7-2 and TRBJ2-5, with 9 bases aligning to TRBD1. This CDR3 comprises 15 residues. Looked up from germline, CDR1 is SGHTA and CDR2 is FQGNSA. The V and J ends lost 1 base and 7 bases, in that order; junction bases with no gene match: 7. The CDR3 region has the DNA TGTGCCAGCAGCTTAGGACAGGGGGTGTTGGGGACCCAGTACTTC. Translating gives CASSLGQGVLGTQYF.

This chain joins TRBV7-8 and TRBJ1-2, with D maybe TRBD1 (5 bases). The CDR3 has 17 amino acids. V was trimmed by 2 bases and J by 4 bases, leaving 20 bases between them. Per germline, CDR1 SGHVS and CDR2 FQNEAQ. The CDR3: CASSLRQSAPPVYGYTF. Here the CDR3 DNA reads TGTGCCAGCAGCTTACGACAGAGTGCACCACCCGTCTATGGCTACACCTTC.

This CDR3 reads CASSVATGGPNEKLFF. Written as DNA, the CDR3 is TGTGCCAGCAGCGTAGCTACGGGGGGGCCGAATGAAAAACTGTTTTTT. V and J are TRBV9 and TRBJ1-4; maybe TRBD1 (6 bases). CDR3 length: 16 amino acids. Germline assignment: CDR1 SGDLS and CDR2 YYNGEE. The germline V and J ends were trimmed by 0 bases and 5 bases, with 14 bases remaining between them.

The V and J genes are TRBV27 and TRBJ2-7; D remains ambiguous. The CDR3 runs 13 residues. V was pared by 3 bases and J by 1 base, with 7 bases between. Per germline, CDR1 MNHEY and CDR2 SMNVEV (reference sequence). The CDR3: CASSFGASYEQYF. The CDR3 coding sequence is TGTGCCAGCAGTTTCGGCGCTTCCTACGAGCAGTACTTC.

This clone was recorded only once. This chain links TRBV9 with TRBJ2-5; TRBD1 matches 8 bases. Germline V gene data show CDR1 as SGDLS and CDR2 as YYNGEE. After removal of 3 bases from V and 5 bases from J, the junction contained 6 bases not matched to a gene. The CDR3 totals 14 residues. Here the CDR3 reads CASSGAGGLETQYF. CDR3 DNA sequence: TGTGCCAGCAGCGGGGCAGGGGGCTTGGAGACCCAGTACTTC.

The rearrangement links TRBV27 to TRBJ1-2; D ambiguous. The ends were cut back, 5 bases at V and 6 bases at J, with 13 bases in the middle. Germline V gene data show CDR1 as MNHEY and CDR2 as SMNVEV (reference sequence). The CDR3 totals 13 residues. CDR3 residues: CASSPNLKDGYTF. CDR3 coding DNA: TGTGCCAGCAGTCCAAATTTAAAAGATGGCTACACCTTC.

The chain links TRBV5-1 to TRBJ2-5; D gene ambiguous. Deletions cut 1 base from V and 1 base from J, with 5 bases between. The germline V gene has CDR1 SGHRS and CDR2 YFSETQ. The length of the CDR3 is 13 residues. The CDR3 bases are TGCGCCAGCAGCTTGACGGCCCAAGAGACCCAGTACTTC. Translation: CASSLTAQETQYF.

The gene calls are TRBV27 and TRBJ2-7; TRBD1 matches 7 bases. V shed 2 bases, J shed 3 bases, and the junction held 7 bases outside the gene matches. The CDR3 is made up of 15 amino acids. Germline loops: CDR1 MNHEY, CDR2 SMNVEV (reference sequence). Here the CDR3 DNA reads TGTGCCAGCAGTTTAGGGACGGGACAGAACTACGAGCAGTACTTC. This gives the protein CASSLGTGQNYEQYF.

J is TRBJ2-5 and V is TRBV2; 7 bases agree with TRBD2. V lost 4 bases to trimming and J lost 7 bases; unmatched junction nucleotides: 3. Germline values: CDR1 SNHLY, CDR2 FYNNEI. This CDR3 has 12 amino acids. This CDR3 reads CASSVPGGTQYF. The DNA for the CDR3 is TGTGCCAGCAGTGTGCCGGGGGGGACCCAGTACTTC.

This clone was recorded once. The V and J genes are TRBV11-2 and TRBJ2-1, with 13 bases identical to TRBD2. After removal of 5 bases from V and 9 bases from J, the junction contained 7 bases not matched to a gene. Germline V gene lookup returns CDR1 SGHAT and CDR2 FQNNGV. This CDR3 spans 15 amino acids. DNA of the CDR3: TGTGCCAGCAGCCCCACTAGCGGGAGGGCCAGTGAGCAGTTCTTC. Translation: CASSPTSGRASEQFF.

Written as DNA, the CDR3 is TGTGCCACCAGCAGAGAGGGACAGGGTGGTCAGCCCCAGCATTTT. This sequence encodes CATSREGQGGQPQHF. The rearrangement joins TRBV15 to TRBJ1-5; 9 bases agree with TRBD1. Germline values: CDR1 LNHNV, CDR2 YYDKDF (reference sequence). The J segment lost 6 bases and the V segment lost 0 bases, leaving 3 bases of the junction unmatched. This CDR3 has 15 amino acids.

V is TRBV4-2 and J is TRBJ2-7, with D uncertain. V shed 1 base and J shed 0 bases, with 13 bases lying between them. There are 16 residues in the CDR3. Germline V gene sequence: CDR1 LGHNA, CDR2 YNFKEQ. CDR3 sequence reads: CASSQGEGSSSYEQYF. Written as DNA, the CDR3 is TGTGCCAGCAGCCAAGGTGAAGGGTCTAGCTCCTACGAGCAGTACTTC.